One and the same sample provided the 21 T cell receptor beta chains below, sequenced in a study of blood T cell repertoires in COVID-19. The assay was immunoSEQ multiplex PCR, and TCRdb's table has in-frame clones only and misses some. The table shows about 180,000 clones, with roughly 85% occurring only once. Sequenced input: peripheral blood. All receptors derive from a man aged 45 to 65 with active or convalescent COVID-19.

Comments on this clone: Other DNA sequences from this sample encode an identical CDR3 as well. The chain has TRBV30 and TRBJ2-2; 7 bases are shared with TRBD1. The CDR3 contains 13 residues. Per germline, CDR1 GTSNPN and CDR2 SVGIG (reference sequence). V lost 1 base and J lost 7; bases outside the gene matches: 3. As DNA, the CDR3 is TGTGCCTGGAGTGGACAGGGCGGCGGGGAGCTGTTTTTT. This codes for CAWSGQGGGELFF. Supplemented by reference TRBV30 and TRBJ2-2, the full variable domain reads SQTIHQWPATLVQPVGSPLSLECTVEGTSNPNLYWYRQAAGRGLQLLFYSVGIGQISSEVPQNLSASRPQDRQFILSSKKLLLSDSGFYLCAWSGQGGGELFFGEGSRLTVL.

This clone has more than one count but fewer than ten. The chain couples TRBV3-1 (or the pseudogene TRBV3-2) to TRBJ2-1; 8 nucleotides agree with TRBD2. V gave up 6 bases and J gave up 0 bases; unmatched junction bases: 4. The CDR3 extends over 15 amino acids. The germline V gene has CDR1 LGHDT and CDR2 YNNKEL (reference sequence). The CDR3, as DNA: TGTGCCAGCAGTGAGAGCGGGAGCTCCTACAATGAGCAGTTCTTC. Its protein product is CASSESGSSYNEQFF.

The genes are TRBV30 and TRBJ1-5, with 10 bases fitting TRBD1. V lost 0 bases to trimming and J lost 2 bases; unmatched junction nucleotides: 1. This CDR3 has 15 amino acids. Germline V gene data show CDR1 as GTSNPN and CDR2 as SVGIG (reference sequence). The DNA of the CDR3 is TGTGCCTGGAGTGTCGGGACAGGGGGCAATCAGCCCCAGCATTTT. Protein sequence: CAWSVGTGGNQPQHF.

The rearrangement uses TRBV6-5 and TRBJ1-5; TRBD1 agrees at 7 bases. The CDR3 spans 14 residues. J lost 6 bases, V lost 5 bases, and 7 bases had no gene match. Germline V gene data show CDR1 as MNHEY and CDR2 as SVGAGI. The CDR3 sequence: CASSRSTGTQPQHF. The CDR3 nucleotides read TGTGCCAGCAGTAGATCGACAGGGACTCAGCCCCAGCATTTT.

The chain carries TRBV28 and TRBJ2-5, with TRBD1 matching 8 bases. The junction had 11 bases not matched to a gene; V was cut back by 6 bases and J by 5 bases. The V gene's germline CDR1 is MDHEN and CDR2 SYDVKM. This CDR3 region has 15 residues. CDR3 sequence: CASRPGGRGLETQYF. The CDR3 nucleotides are TGTGCCAGCAGGCCCGGGGGCAGGGGGCTGGAGACCCAGTACTTC. The full variable domain, its missing parts supplied by reference TRBV28 and TRBJ2-5, is DVKVTQSSRYLVKRTGEKVFLECVQDMDHENMFWYRQDPGLGLRLIYFSYDVKMKEKGDIPEGYSVSREKKERFSLILESASTNQTSMYLCASRPGGRGLETQYFGPGTRLLVL.

This chain connects TRBV6-5 to TRBJ1-1; D is undetermined. This CDR3 is built from 14 residues. Trimming took off 5 bases at V and 0 bases at J, with 10 bases between the two ends. CDR1 and CDR2 from the germline V gene are MNHEY and SVGAGI. In nucleotides, the CDR3 is TGTGCCAGCAGTAAACAGATCATGAACACTGAAGCTTTCTTT. Amino acids: CASSKQIMNTEAFF.

V gene TRBV28 combines with J gene TRBJ1-2; the D gene is possibly TRBD1 (6 bases). The CDR3 has 14 amino acids. Trimming took 7 bases from V and 5 from J, leaving 17 bases between them. CDR1 MDHEN and CDR2 SYDVKM come from the germline V gene. CDR3 loop: CASTPTGETYGYTF. The CDR3 DNA is TGTGCCAGCACCCCGACAGGAGAAACGTATGGCTACACCTTC.

This chain joins TRBV10-1 and TRBJ2-1, with TRBD2 matching over 10 bases. J gave up 2 bases and V 5 bases, and 6 bases lay outside the gene matches. The CDR3 is made up of 16 amino acids. CDR1 is WNHNN and CDR2 is SYGVQD in the germline V gene (reference sequence). The CDR3 loop is CASSTIAGGPYNEQFF. For the CDR3, the DNA is TGCGCCAGCAGTACAATAGCGGGAGGTCCCTACAATGAGCAGTTCTTC.

The genes are TRBV10-3 and TRBJ2-3; D gene unclear. The germline V gene encodes CDR1 ENHRY and CDR2 SYGVKD. This CDR3 region has 13 residues. V was clipped by 2 bases and J by 10 bases, with 13 bases between them. CDR3 coding DNA: TGTGCCATCAGTGAGGCCCTATTCACTGCGCAGTATTTT. It encodes CAISEALFTAQYF.

The CDR3 DNA reads TGTGCCAGCAGCGATCGGGGAAACTATGGCTACACCTTC. Translated: CASSDRGNYGYTF. The gene calls are TRBV7-2 and TRBJ1-2; D unresolved. The CDR3 is 13 residues long. Trimming took off 5 bases at V and 2 bases at J, with 9 bases between the two ends. Germline loops: CDR1 SGHTA, CDR2 FQGNSA.

V and J are TRBV6-6 and TRBJ1-3; D call uncertain. The CDR3 contains 14 residues. The germline gives CDR1 MNHNY, CDR2 SVGAGI (reference sequence). V was clipped by 6 bases and J by 6 bases, with 15 bases between them. DNA of the CDR3: TGTGCCAGCAGCCCCTTGAGTTTGTTAAACACCATATATTTT. Translation: CASSPLSLLNTIYF.

The chain links TRBV6-5 to TRBJ1-1; 7 positions match TRBD1. CDR3 size: 14 residues. J lost 3 bases, V lost 6 bases, and 7 bases had no gene match. Germline V gene data show CDR1 as MNHEY and CDR2 as SVGAGI. The CDR3 region is CASRPTGPHTEAFF. Here the CDR3 DNA reads TGTGCCAGCAGACCGACAGGGCCTCACACTGAAGCTTTCTTT.

The chain is built from TRBV28 and TRBJ2-7, with 10 bases identical to TRBD1. CDR1 is MDHEN and CDR2 is SYDVKM in the germline V gene. The CDR3 covers 14 residues. The ends lost 6 bases at V and 1 base at J; junction bases unmatched: 3. The DNA for the CDR3 is TGTGCCAGCAGGACAGGGGGCCCGTCCTACGAGCAGTACTTC. As protein: CASRTGGPSYEQYF.

The rearrangement uses TRBV5-1 and TRBJ2-7, with 10 bases aligning to TRBD2. The length of the CDR3 is 14 residues. Looked up from germline, CDR1 is SGHRS and CDR2 is YFSETQ. V gave up 2 bases and J gave up 3 bases; unmatched junction bases: 2. CDR3 loop: CASSLRTSGYEQYF. CDR3 in DNA: TGCGCCAGCAGCTTAAGGACTAGCGGCTACGAGCAGTACTTC.

The chain joins TRBV5-4 to TRBJ2-6, with TRBD1 matching 8 bases. CDR1 SGHNT and CDR2 YYREEE come from the germline V gene (reference sequence). CDR3 length equals 19 residues. V was clipped by 4 bases and J by 0 bases; unmatched bases: 12. The CDR3 here is CASSQRPGTGGSGANVLTF. The CDR3 DNA follows: TGTGCCAGCAGCCAACGTCCGGGGACAGGAGGCTCTGGGGCCAACGTCCTGACTTTC.

The chain has TRBV11-1 and TRBJ1-1, with 10 positions matching TRBD1. The CDR3 sequence is 16 residues long. The germline V gene encodes CDR1 SGHAT and CDR2 FQDESV (reference sequence). Unmatched junction bases numbered 10, after V lost 4 bases and J lost 5 bases. The CDR3 DNA reads as TGTGCCAGCAGCTCAAAGATCCGGGACAGGGGTACTGAAGCTTTCTTT. Translating it yields CASSSKIRDRGTEAFF.

The gene calls are TRBV10-3 and TRBJ2-2; tentative D call: TRBD1 (6 bases). Germline values: CDR1 ENHRY, CDR2 SYGVKD. Trimming pared 7 bases from V and 0 bases from J, leaving 12 bases between. This CDR3 has 15 residues. This CDR3 reads CAITPDRTNTGELFF. In DNA, the CDR3 is TGTGCCATCACCCCGGACAGAACGAACACCGGGGAGCTGTTTTTT.

The V gene is TRBV6-5, the J gene TRBJ1-2, with a weak D call TRBD1 (6 bases). Trimming took off 4 bases at V and 2 bases at J, with 11 bases between the two ends. The CDR3 extends over 14 amino acids. Germline V gene lookup returns CDR1 MNHEY and CDR2 SVGAGI. CDR3 DNA: TGTGCCAGCAGTTTGGGGGACACCAACTATGGCTACACCTTC. It encodes CASSLGDTNYGYTF.

The chain uses TRBV14 and TRBJ2-3; a possible D gene is TRBD2 (6 bases). V lost 0 bases and J 3 bases, leaving 13 bases between the germline ends. The CDR3 spans 16 residues. Germline CDR1 is SGHDN and CDR2 is FVKESK. CDR3 amino acids: CASSQDRIAATDTQYF. The CDR3 DNA reads as TGTGCCAGCAGCCAAGATCGGATAGCGGCGACAGATACGCAGTATTTT.

The chain couples TRBV5-1 to TRBJ2-1; 11 nucleotides match TRBD2. Germline CDR1 reads SGHRS; CDR2 reads YFSETQ. This CDR3 spans 16 amino acids. Trimming at V came to 4 bases and at J to 5 bases, leaving 8 bases not matched to a gene. The chain's CDR3 is CASSPIAGGPDNEQFF. CDR3 in DNA: TGCGCCAGCAGCCCCATAGCGGGAGGGCCCGACAATGAGCAGTTCTTC.

The genes are TRBV5-5 and TRBJ2-1; D call uncertain. Germline CDR1 is SGHKS and CDR2 is YYEKEE (reference sequence). The CDR3 is 13 amino acids. Trimming took 0 bases from V and 7 from J, leaving 8 bases between them. The CDR3 nucleotides read TGTGCCAGCAGCTTGGCCGGTAAGAATGAGCAGTTCTTC. Its translation is CASSLAGKNEQFF.